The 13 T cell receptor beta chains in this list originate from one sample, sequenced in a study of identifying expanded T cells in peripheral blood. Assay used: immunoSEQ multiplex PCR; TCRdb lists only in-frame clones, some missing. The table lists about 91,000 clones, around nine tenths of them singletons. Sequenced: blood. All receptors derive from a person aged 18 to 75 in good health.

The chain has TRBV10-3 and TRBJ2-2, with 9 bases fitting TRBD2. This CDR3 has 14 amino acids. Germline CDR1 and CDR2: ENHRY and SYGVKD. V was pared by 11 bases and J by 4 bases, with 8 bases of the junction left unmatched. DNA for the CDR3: TGTGCCCTGCGGACTAGCGTGGGCACCGGGGAGCTGTTTTTT. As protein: CALRTSVGTGELFF.

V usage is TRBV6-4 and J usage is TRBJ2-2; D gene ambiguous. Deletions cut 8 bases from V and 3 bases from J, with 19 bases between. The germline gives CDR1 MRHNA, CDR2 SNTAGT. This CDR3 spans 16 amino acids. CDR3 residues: CASSLRRQADTGELFF. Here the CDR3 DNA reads TGTGCCAGCTCCCTCCGGCGGCAGGCCGACACCGGGGAGCTGTTTTTT.

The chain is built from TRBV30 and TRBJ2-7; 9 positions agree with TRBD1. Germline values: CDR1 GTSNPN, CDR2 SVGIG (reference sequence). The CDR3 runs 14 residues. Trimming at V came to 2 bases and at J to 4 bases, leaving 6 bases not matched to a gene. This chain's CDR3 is CAWSPGTGRYEQYF. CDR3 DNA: TGTGCCTGGAGTCCCGGGACAGGGAGGTACGAGCAGTACTTC. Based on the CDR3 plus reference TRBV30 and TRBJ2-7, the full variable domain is SQTIHQWPATLVQPVGSPLSLECTVEGTSNPNLYWYRQAAGRGLQLLFYSVGIGQISSEVPQNLSASRPQDRQFILSSKKLLLSDSGFYLCAWSPGTGRYEQYFGPGTRLTVT.

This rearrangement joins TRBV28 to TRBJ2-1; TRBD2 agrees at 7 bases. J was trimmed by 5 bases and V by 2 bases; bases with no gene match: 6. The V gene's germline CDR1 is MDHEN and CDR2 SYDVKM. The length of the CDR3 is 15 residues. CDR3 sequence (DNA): TGTGCCAGCAGTTTAAGACTAGCTAGGGACAATGAGCAGTTCTTC. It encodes CASSLRLARDNEQFF. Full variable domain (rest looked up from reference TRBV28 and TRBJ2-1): DVKVTQSSRYLVKRTGEKVFLECVQDMDHENMFWYRQDPGLGLRLIYFSYDVKMKEKGDIPEGYSVSREKKERFSLILESASTNQTSMYLCASSLRLARDNEQFFGPGTRLTVL.

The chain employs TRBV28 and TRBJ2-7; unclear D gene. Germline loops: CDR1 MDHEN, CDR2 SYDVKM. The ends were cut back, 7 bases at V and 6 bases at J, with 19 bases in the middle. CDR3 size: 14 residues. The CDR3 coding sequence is TGTGCCAGCACCCCTCCGGGCCCAGTGGGCGAGCAGTACTTC. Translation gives CASTPPGPVGEQYF.

The CDR3 reads CASSFMRPNEWDETQYF. CDR3 in DNA: TGTGCCAGCAGCTTTATGAGACCCAACGAGTGGGACGAGACCCAGTACTTC. The chain has TRBV7-9 and TRBJ2-5; D may be TRBD1 or TRBD2 (5 bases each). The V end was cut by 3 bases, the J end by 5 bases, with 22 bases between. From germline, CDR1 is SEHNR and CDR2 FQNEAQ (reference sequence). The CDR3 has 17 amino acids.

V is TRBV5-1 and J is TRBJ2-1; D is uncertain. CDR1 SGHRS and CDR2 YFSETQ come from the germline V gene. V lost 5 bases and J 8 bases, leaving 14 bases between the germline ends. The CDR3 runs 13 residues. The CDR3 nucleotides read TGCGCCAGCAGTCTATACACTTCCGATGAGCAGTTCTTC. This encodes CASSLYTSDEQFF.

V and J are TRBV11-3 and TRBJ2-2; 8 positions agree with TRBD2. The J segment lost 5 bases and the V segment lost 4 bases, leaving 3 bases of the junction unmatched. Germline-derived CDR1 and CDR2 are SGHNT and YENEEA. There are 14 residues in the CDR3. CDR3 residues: CASSWTSFTGELFF. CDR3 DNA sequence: TGTGCCAGCAGCTGGACTAGCTTTACCGGGGAGCTGTTTTTT.

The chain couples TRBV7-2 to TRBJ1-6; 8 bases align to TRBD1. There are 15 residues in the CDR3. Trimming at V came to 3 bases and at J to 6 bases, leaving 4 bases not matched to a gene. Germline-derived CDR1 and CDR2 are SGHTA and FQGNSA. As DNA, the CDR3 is TGTGCCAGCAGCTTCAGGGGGCAGCCTAATTCACCCCTCCACTTT. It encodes CASSFRGQPNSPLHF. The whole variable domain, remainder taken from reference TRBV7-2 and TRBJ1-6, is GAGVSQSPSNKVTEKGKDVELRCDPISGHTALYWYRQSLGQGLEFLIYFQGNSAPDKSGLPSDRFSAERTGGSVSTLTIQRTQQEDSAVYLCASSFRGQPNSPLHFGNGTRLTVT.

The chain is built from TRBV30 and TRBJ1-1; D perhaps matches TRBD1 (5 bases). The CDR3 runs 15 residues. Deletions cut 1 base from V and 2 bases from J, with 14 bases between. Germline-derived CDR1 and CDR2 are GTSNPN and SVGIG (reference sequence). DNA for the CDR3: TGTGCCTGGAGTGGACAGAGACTTTTTAACACTGAAGCTTTCTTT. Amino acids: CAWSGQRLFNTEAFF.

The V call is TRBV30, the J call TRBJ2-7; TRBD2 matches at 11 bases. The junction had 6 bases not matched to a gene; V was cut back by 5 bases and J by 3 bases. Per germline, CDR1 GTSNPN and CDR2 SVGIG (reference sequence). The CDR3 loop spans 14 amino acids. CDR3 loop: CAWVGSGGGYEQYF. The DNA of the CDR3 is TGTGCCTGGGTCGGTAGCGGGGGGGGCTACGAGCAGTACTTC.

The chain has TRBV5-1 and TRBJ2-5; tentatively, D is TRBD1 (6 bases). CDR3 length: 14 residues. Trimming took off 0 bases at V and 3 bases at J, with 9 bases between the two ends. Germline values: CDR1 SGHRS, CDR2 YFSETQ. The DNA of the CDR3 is TGCGCCAGCAGCTTGGAGTCAGGGGAAGAGACCCAGTACTTC. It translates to CASSLESGEETQYF.

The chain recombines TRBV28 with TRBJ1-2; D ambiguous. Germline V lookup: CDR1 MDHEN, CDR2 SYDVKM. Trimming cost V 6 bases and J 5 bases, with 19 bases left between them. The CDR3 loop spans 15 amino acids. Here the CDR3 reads CASSPDRARRYGYTF. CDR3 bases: TGTGCCAGCAGCCCGGACCGCGCACGACGATATGGCTACACCTTC.